This T cell receptor (beta chain) was sequenced during a study of metastatic and nonmetastatic thyroid tumors. The overall study: For malignant and benign thyroid patients, tumor or nodule tissue and blood were the sources whose repertoires were compared.

Note on this clone: Its cognate antigen is unknown.

Findings and caveats of the study: In both blood and tumor samples, TCR beta diversity was reported significantly higher for malignant than benign nodules.

Patients had received no treatment of any kind before thyroid surgery. This CDR3 spans 17 amino acids. Germline CDR1 KGHDR, CDR2 SFDVKD. V gave up 4 bases and J gave up 4 bases; unmatched junction bases: 8. Original analysis: Clinicopathological groups differed in CDR3, with these differences serving to build a distant-metastasis classifier for papillary thyroid cancer. TCRdb ran MiXCR on the PCR reads. The V and J calls, along with clone size, are taken from TCRdb and not from the paper's own processing. This table holds about 47,000 clones, approximately 26% found once. This sequence originates from a male donor with papillary thyroid cancer or a benign thyroid nodule (not recorded which). Some clones in this sample may be carry-over from other donors' samples. Input material: blood. The chain joins TRBV24-1 to TRBJ2-3, with TRBD2 identical over 12 bases. The CDR3 sequence is CATSDPRLAGVSDTQYF. DNA for the CDR3: TGTGCCACCAGTGACCCCCGACTAGCGGGAGTTTCAGATACGCAGTATTTT.